This T cell receptor (beta chain) originates from a study of T cell repertoires in cytomegalovirus infection (dated by TCRdb to about 2019). Study-level background: Recently identified HLA-C-restricted CMV epitopes, whose presentation resists viral immunomodulation, were targeted by peptide stimulations together with well-studied HLA-B-restricted epitopes. Because public TCR beta signatures pointed to carriage of CMV infection together with the matching HLA type, the HLA type of each donor mattered for the analysis. The paper as a whole reports these results and caveats: Carriers of CMV infection plus the relevant HLA type were discriminated by the cumulative frequency of public TCR beta family members in the study cohort and in an independent roughly 380-donor cohort. The ex vivo response was dominated by HLA-C-restricted CMV-specific TCR beta clonotypes, which also provided the single most frequent clonotype in two of eight donors.

The treatment or condition label, read with the paper, signifies: in vitro stimulation with specific CMV peptide epitopes to enrich CMV-specific T cells. The V and J ends are trimmed by 2 bases and 2 bases, leaving 10 bases between them. CDR1 and CDR2, looked up from the germline V gene (reference sequence), are MNHEY and SMNVEV. The CDR3 starts with the cysteine, ends with the phenylalanine, and has 15 residues. Only CDR3 DNA is held: 45 bases, read in frame from base 1. Comments on this clonotype: Its antigen is not yet known. No base-level quality is on record; no much larger clone is a single base apart.

The sample was run on an Illumina HiSeq 1500. The public reads were run again by TCRdb, first through fastp at Q25 and then through MiXCR, and only productive beta chains were kept. Records with the same CDR3 protein are collapsed into one entry carrying the most frequent genes and DNA. This sample gives about 100,000 distinct CDR3 sequences in total; around 45% of them show up just once. The ten largest clones take up 74% of the sample. Sequenced material: CD8+ T cells from cultured PBMCs, taken from culture after CMV antigen stimulation. The sequence came from a human donor in good health (CMV status not recorded). Some clones in this sample may be carry-over from other donors' samples. This chain joins TRBV27 to TRBJ1-5, and possibly TRBD1, on 5 matching bases. The bases read TGTGCCAGCAGTTTAGGGGGAAGGGGCAATCAGCCCCAGCATTTT. Its protein is CASSLGGRGNQPQHF.